These T cell receptor beta chains were read from a single sample in a study of T cell repertoires in cytomegalovirus infection. From the reads, TCRdb called clonotypes with MiXCR, one entry per CDR3 protein. This sample carries about 180,000 distinct CDR3 sequences, around 15% of them seen once, and the ten largest clones take 20% to 30%. The sample taken for sequencing was PBMCs. These receptors all stem from a human donor in good health (CMV status not recorded). Some clones in this sample may be carry-over from other donors' samples. Each CDR3 is given with its conserved first and last residue. The D gene is left open where the match is weak. Size values are once, few and many counts, or a class for expanded clones, and some rows have none.

V	D	J	size	DNA	CDR3
TRBV12-3/TRBV12-4	-	TRBJ1-2	-	TGTGCCAGCAGTTTAGAACCAGGTCTAGCCATGGGTGGCTACACCTTC	CASSLEPGLAMGGYTF
TRBV6-1	-	TRBJ2-2	-	TGTGCCAGCAGTACGCCTTTGAGGGGGGGTGGCACCGGGGAGCTGTTTTTT	CASSTPLRGGGTGELFF
TRBV7-9	TRBD1	TRBJ1-5	-	TGTGCCAGCAGCCCTCGGACAGGGAAGGCTCAGCCCCAGCATTTT	CASSPRTGKAQPQHF
TRBV20-1	TRBD1	TRBJ2-5	few	TGCAGTGCTAGAGAGGACAGGGCACTGTACTTC	CSAREDRALYF
TRBV7-3	-	TRBJ1-2	few	TGTGCCAGCAGCCCCGGACCCAGCGGCTACACCTTC	CASSPGPSGYTF
TRBV19	-	TRBJ1-5	many	TGTGCCAGTAGACCAGGTAGGGGTAGCAATCAGCCCCAGCATTTT	CASRPGRGSNQPQHF
TRBV7-8	-	TRBJ2-5	many	TGTGCCAGCAGCTCCGCCGGTAACCAAGAGACCCAGTACTTC	CASSSAGNQETQYF
TRBV12-3/TRBV12-4	-	TRBJ1-1	-	TGTGCCAACAGTTTAAGGAGGACGAACACTGAAGCTTTCTTT	CANSLRRTNTEAFF
TRBV7-9	TRBD1	TRBJ2-1	few	TGTGCCACCCCGCCAAGACAGGGGACGCCCTACAATGAGCAGTTCTTC	CATPPRQGTPYNEQFF
TRBV29-1	-	TRBJ2-6	few	TGCAGCGCCCAGGGTTCTGGGGCCAACGTCCTGACTTTC	CSAQGSGANVLTF
TRBV7-2	TRBD2	TRBJ2-1	-	TGTGCCAGCAGCAATCGGGGGGACAATGAGCAGTTCTTC	CASSNRGDNEQFF
TRBV7-6	TRBD2	TRBJ2-1	many	TGTGCCAGCAGCAGCAAGACTAGCTGGGATGAGCAGTTCTTC	CASSSKTSWDEQFF
TRBV29-1	-	TRBJ2-7	few	TGCAGCGCCACAGACAGCCTACGGTCCTACGAGCAGTACTTC	CSATDSLRSYEQYF
TRBV18	-	TRBJ1-5	few	TGTGCCAGCACCCTCCCCCCGAATCAGCCCCAGCATTTT	CASTLPPNQPQHF
TRBV7-9	TRBD2	TRBJ2-1	many	TGTGCCAGCAGTCCTCGGACTAGCGGGGCCTACAATGAGCAGTTCTTC	CASSPRTSGAYNEQFF
TRBV6-6	-	TRBJ1-1	few	TGTGCATCAGCGGGGGTTGGCACTGAAGCTTTCTTT	CASAGVGTEAFF
TRBV5-1	TRBD2	TRBJ2-3	-	TGCGCCAGCAGCTTGGAGGGGAGGGACGATACGCAGTATTTT	CASSLEGRDDTQYF
TRBV20-1	TRBD1	TRBJ2-2	few	TGCAGTGCTAGAGATATGCCAGGGGGCGGGGAGCTGTTTTTT	CSARDMPGGGELFF
TRBV11-2	-	TRBJ1-2	-	TGTGCCAGCAGCCAAACCGGCCAGGGATATCTGGGGGGCTACACCTTC	CASSQTGQGYLGGYTF
TRBV28	TRBD1	TRBJ1-1	many	TGTGCCAGCAGTTTCCCCTATACAGGGGCTTTGACTGAAGCTTTCTTT	CASSFPYTGALTEAFF
TRBV5-6	TRBD1	TRBJ1-6	-	TGTGCCAGCAGCCTCAGGGGGTTTAATTCACCCCTCCACTTT	CASSLRGFNSPLHF
TRBV11-1	-	TRBJ1-4	-	TGTGCCAGCAGCACCGGAGTCCTCAATGAAAAACTGTTTTTT	CASSTGVLNEKLFF
TRBV10-3	-	TRBJ1-1	-	TGTGCCATCATTAGGGGGACTGAAGCTTTCTTT	CAIIRGTEAFF
TRBV12-3/TRBV12-4	-	TRBJ1-2	-	TGTGCCAGCAGTTGGGGGAACTATGGCTACACCTTC	CASSWGNYGYTF
TRBV28	-	TRBJ1-2	many	TGTGCCAGCAAGTACCCAGCGGGGCATGGCTACACCTTC	CASKYPAGHGYTF
TRBV12-3/TRBV12-4	-	TRBJ2-5	-	TGTGCCAGCATGGCGGGCCTCCAAGAGACCCAGTACTTC	CASMAGLQETQYF
TRBV12-3/TRBV12-4	TRBD1	TRBJ2-1	few	TGTGCCAGCAGTTTCGGGACAGCCTACAATGAGCAGTTCTTC	CASSFGTAYNEQFF
TRBV25-1	TRBD1	TRBJ2-7	-	TGTGCCAGCAGTGAGGCAGGGGGCTCCTACGAGCAGTACTTC	CASSEAGGSYEQYF
TRBV14	-	TRBJ2-2	many	TGTGCCAGCAGCCCCCGTGGAACCGGGGAGCTGTTTTTT	CASSPRGTGELFF
TRBV7-2	TRBD2	TRBJ2-5	few	TGTGCCAGCAGCCCAAGACTAGCCCAAGAGACCCAGTACTTC	CASSPRLAQETQYF
TRBV6-2/TRBV6-3	TRBD1	TRBJ2-5	few	TGTGCCAGCAGTTACTCGTACCTGACAGGGGGCCAGGAGACCCAGTACTTC	CASSYSYLTGGQETQYF
TRBV7-3	-	TRBJ2-5	many	TGTGCCAGCAGCTCGGACGGTTCGGGGACCCAGTACTTC	CASSSDGSGTQYF
TRBV19	-	TRBJ2-2	-	TGTGCCAGTAGTATAGCCGGGACGTCGAACACCGGGGAGCTGTTTTTT	CASSIAGTSNTGELFF
TRBV7-2	TRBD1	TRBJ1-1	many	TGTGCCAGCAGCTCCCGGGACAGGGGAACTGAAGCTTTCTTT	CASSSRDRGTEAFF
TRBV19	TRBD2	TRBJ2-1	-	TGTGCCAGTAGTGAGCCGGGACTAGGGCTGGATGAGCAGTTCTTC	CASSEPGLGLDEQFF
TRBV7-8	-	TRBJ2-5	many	TGTGCCAGCAGCTTAGGACTTTACGGCGGCGAGACCCAGTACTTC	CASSLGLYGGETQYF
TRBV7-8	TRBD2	TRBJ2-1	many	TGTGCCAGCAGCTTGGGGGCGGGGGGGGTGTACAATGAGCAGTTCTTC	CASSLGAGGVYNEQFF
TRBV7-9	-	TRBJ2-7	-	TGTGCCAGCAGCACCACCCCCGGGGGCGGCGAGCAGTACTTC	CASSTTPGGGEQYF
TRBV7-6	TRBD1	TRBJ1-1	many	TGTGCCAGCAGCTTATTCAGGACAGGAGGGAACACTGAAGCTTTCTTT	CASSLFRTGGNTEAFF
TRBV28	-	TRBJ1-5	-	TGTGCCAGCACCCTCAGGGTAAGGGCCAATCAGCCCCAGCATTTT	CASTLRVRANQPQHF
TRBV10-3	-	TRBJ2-5	few	TGTGCCATCAGGACTTCCCAGGAGACCCAGTACTTC	CAIRTSQETQYF
TRBV4-2	TRBD1	TRBJ2-3	-	TGTGCCAGCAGCCAAGGAGGGGGCCAGGGGGTAGATACGCAGTATTTT	CASSQGGGQGVDTQYF
TRBV11-2	-	TRBJ1-6	few	TGTGCCAGCAGCTTAGCCCCTCGGACAGAGAATTCACCCCTCCACTTT	CASSLAPRTENSPLHF
TRBV11-2	TRBD1	TRBJ2-1	few	TGTGCCAGCAGCTTATCGGGCGACAGGGGGCTTGAGCAGTTCTTC	CASSLSGDRGLEQFF
TRBV12-3/TRBV12-4	-	TRBJ2-3	few	TGTGCCAGCAGATCAGGACGGGCGGATACGCAGTATTTT	CASRSGRADTQYF
TRBV7-2	TRBD2	TRBJ2-1	many	TGTGCCAGCAGCTTCCCTACTAGCGGGAGTTACAATGAGCAGTTCTTC	CASSFPTSGSYNEQFF
TRBV5-1	TRBD1	TRBJ2-1	many	TGCGCCAGCAGCCCAGACAGGGTAGACTACAATGAGCAGTTCTTC	CASSPDRVDYNEQFF
TRBV6-6	-	TRBJ2-3	few	TGTGCCAGCAGTACCGGGACAAACACGCAGTATTTT	CASSTGTNTQYF
TRBV5-1	TRBD1	TRBJ1-3	few	TGCGCCAGCACCACAGGGGTCTCTGGAAACACCATATATTTT	CASTTGVSGNTIYF
TRBV28	-	TRBJ2-1	-	TGTGCCAGCAGTCAGGTGCGTGGCTACAATGAGCAGTTCTTC	CASSQVRGYNEQFF
TRBV18	-	TRBJ1-2	many	TGTGCCAGCTCACCCAAGACAGGAAAAAACTATGGCTACACCTTC	CASSPKTGKNYGYTF
TRBV27	TRBD2	TRBJ2-3	-	TGTGCCAGCAGTTTATCACTTGGCGGGAGGTCAGATACGCAGTATTTT	CASSLSLGGRSDTQYF
TRBV7-2	-	TRBJ2-3	many	TGTGCCAGCAGTTTAGGCGGCGCGACAGATACGCAGTATTTT	CASSLGGATDTQYF
TRBV7-2	TRBD1	TRBJ2-2	-	TGTGCCAGCAGCCCACGGGACAGGGGGTTATCCGGGGAGCTGTTTTTT	CASSPRDRGLSGELFF
TRBV5-6	-	TRBJ1-1	-	TGTGCCAGCAGCTTGGGGGCAGGGGAAACTGAAGCTTTCTTT	CASSLGAGETEAFF